These 25 T cell receptor beta chains came from one sample sequenced in a study of CD8+CD57+ T cells in acquired aplastic anemia. Using genomic DNA as the template, TCR beta VDJ and CDR3 profiling was carried out. In TCRdb, the reads were re-called with MiXCR into one record per CDR3 protein. The repertoire consists of fewer than 85,000 distinct CDR3 sequences, with roughly 72% occurring once and the leading ten covering roughly 80%. Previously, flow cytometry had revealed CD8+CD57+ cell expansion in the patients chosen for sequencing. The sample taken for sequencing was sorted CD4+, CD8+, or CD8+CD57+ T cells (not recorded which) from PBMCs. These receptors were taken from a human donor with aplastic anemia.

The V call is TRBV10-3, the J call TRBJ1-2; D call uncertain. V lost 0 bases to trimming and J lost 4 bases, with 3 bases between them. The CDR3 has 12 residues. CDR1 and CDR2 from the germline V gene are ENHRY and SYGVKD. Written as DNA, the CDR3 is TGTGCCATCAGTGAGTCAAGCTATGGCTACACCTTC. The encoded protein is CAISESSYGYTF.

V usage is TRBV6-5 and J usage is TRBJ1-6; D perhaps matches TRBD1 (6 bases). V lost 1 base and J lost 7, with 11 bases in between. The CDR3 totals 15 residues. CDR1 is MNHEY and CDR2 is SVGAGI in the germline V gene. CDR3 sequence: CASSYLVTGNSPLHF. In DNA form, the CDR3 reads TGTGCCAGCAGTTACTTAGTTACAGGGAATTCACCCCTCCACTTT.

The chain joins TRBV11-2 to TRBJ2-6; 8 nucleotides line up with TRBD2. V shed 2 bases, J shed 2 bases, and the junction held 2 bases outside the gene matches. Germline CDR1 reads SGHAT; CDR2 reads FQNNGV. The CDR3 sequence is 16 residues long. CDR3 residues: CASSLSAGAGANVLTF. The CDR3 DNA reads TGTGCCAGCAGCTTATCAGCGGGAGCTGGGGCCAACGTCCTGACTTTC.

The rearrangement joins TRBV5-5 to TRBJ2-7; 9 bases map to TRBD1. This CDR3 has 16 residues. With V trimmed by 0 bases and J by 3 bases, 7 bases remained unmatched. Germline CDR1 and CDR2: SGHKS and YYEKEE (reference sequence). CDR3 DNA: TGTGCCAGCAGCTTGGGGATGGGACAGGGAGTCTACGAGCAGTACTTC. It is translated as CASSLGMGQGVYEQYF.

The chain carries TRBV7-2 and TRBJ2-5; perhaps TRBD2 as D (6 bases). V was pared by 0 bases and J by 2 bases, with 7 bases between. CDR1 SGHTA and CDR2 FQGNSA come from the germline V gene. CDR3 length: 14 amino acids. The CDR3 sequence is CASSLAGGQETQYF. CDR3 nucleotide sequence: TGTGCCAGCAGCTTAGCGGGGGGACAAGAGACCCAGTACTTC.

This clonotype was found a few times. The gene calls are TRBV13 and TRBJ2-3, with D perhaps matching TRBD2 (5 bases). CDR3 length equals 14 residues. V dropped 4 bases and J dropped 2 bases, with 10 bases sitting between them. The germline CDR1 and CDR2 sequences are PRHDT and FYEKMQ (reference sequence). CDR3 amino acids: CASSSDGLTDTQYF. In DNA form, the CDR3 reads TGTGCCAGCAGCTCAGACGGACTCACAGATACGCAGTATTTT.

The CDR3 sequence: CASKSYEQYF. CDR3 in DNA: TGTGCCAGCAAGAGCTACGAGCAGTACTTC. The chain couples TRBV7-9 to TRBJ2-7; no clear D. V was shortened by 7 bases and J by 3 bases, with 4 bases between the two germline ends. This CDR3 is built from 10 residues. Germline lookup yields CDR1 SEHNR and CDR2 FQNEAQ (reference sequence).

This clonotype is a singleton in its sample. V usage is TRBV11-2 and J usage is TRBJ2-3, with TRBD2 identical over 13 bases. The germline V gene encodes CDR1 SGHAT and CDR2 FQNNGV. The length of the CDR3 is 15 residues. V shed 5 bases and J 3 bases; nucleotides not matched to a gene: 2. The CDR3 nucleotides read TGTGCCAGCAGCCCGACTAGCGGGGGGACAGATACGCAGTATTTT. Encoded protein: CASSPTSGGTDTQYF.

The chain combines TRBV20-1 with TRBJ1-1; tentative D call: TRBD1 (6 bases). From germline, CDR1 is DFQATT and CDR2 SNEGSKA (reference sequence). This CDR3 has 14 amino acids. Trimming cost V 3 bases and J 4 bases, with 15 bases left between them. The DNA for the CDR3 is TGCAGTGCTAGCTTTGAAGGGGACATCACTGAAGCTTTCTTT. Its translation: CSASFEGDITEAFF.

The chain employs TRBV10-3 and TRBJ1-1; 11 nucleotides align to TRBD1. The junction had 8 bases not matched to a gene; V was cut back by 10 bases and J by 10 bases. Germline CDR1 ENHRY, CDR2 SYGVKD. The CDR3 runs to 12 residues. As DNA, the CDR3 is TGTGCCAGCTGGACAGGGGGCGTAGGAGCTTTCTTT. It specifies CASWTGGVGAFF.

The chain joins TRBV10-3 to TRBJ1-6; D perhaps matches TRBD1 (6 bases). Germline assignment: CDR1 ENHRY and CDR2 SYGVKD. The CDR3 consists of 14 residues. The V end lost 3 bases, the J end lost 10 bases, and 13 bases lay between the germline ends. As DNA, the CDR3 is TGTGCCATCAGTGACCCGACAGGCCAGTCACCCCTCCACTTT. Protein sequence: CAISDPTGQSPLHF.

J is TRBJ2-5 and V is TRBV20-1; D gene unclear. V lost 6 bases, J lost 4 bases, and 9 bases lay in between. This CDR3 has 11 amino acids. Per germline, CDR1 DFQATT and CDR2 SNEGSKA (reference sequence). DNA of the CDR3: TGCAGTGCCAAAAATCTAGAGACCCAGTACTTC. Amino acid sequence: CSAKNLETQYF.

The J gene is TRBJ2-2, the V gene TRBV15; D not resolved. Germline assignment: CDR1 LNHNV and CDR2 YYDKDF (reference sequence). V lost 0 bases to trimming and J lost 1 base, with 12 bases between them. CDR3 length: 17 amino acids. The CDR3 nucleotides read TGTGCCACCAGCAGAGAACCGATAAATAGGAACACCGGGGAGCTGTTTTTT. It yields the protein CATSREPINRNTGELFF. The full variable domain, rest sourced from reference TRBV15 and TRBJ2-2, is DAMVIQNPRYQVTQFGKPVTLSCSQTLNHNVMYWYQQKSSQAPKLLFHYYDKDFNNEADTPDNFQSRRPNTSFCFLDIRSPGLGDTAMYLCATSREPINRNTGELFFGEGSRLTVL.

The rearrangement uses TRBV2 and TRBJ2-7, with 9 bases lining up with TRBD1. CDR3 length: 14 residues. The V segment lost 6 bases and the J segment 5 bases; nucleotides outside the gene matches: 8. Germline CDR1 is SNHLY and CDR2 is FYNNEI. Here the CDR3 reads CASSQDRGSDEQYF. The DNA for the CDR3 is TGTGCCAGCAGCCAGGACAGGGGTTCCGACGAGCAGTACTTC. Looking up the rest from reference TRBV2 and TRBJ2-7 gives the full variable domain: EPEVTQTPSHQVTQMGQEVILRCVPISNHLYFYWYRQILGQKVEFLVSFYNNEISEKSEIFDDQFSVERPDGSNFTLKIRSTKLEDSAMYFCASSQDRGSDEQYFGPGTRLTVT.

J is TRBJ2-5 and V is TRBV7-9; no clear D gene. The CDR3 runs 12 residues. V shed 4 bases and J shed 5 bases, with 8 bases lying between them. CDR1 SEHNR and CDR2 FQNEAQ come from the germline V gene (reference sequence). DNA of the CDR3: TGTGCCAGCAGCTGGAGAAGCGAGACCCAGTACTTC. Translation gives CASSWRSETQYF. Together with reference TRBV7-9 and TRBJ2-5, the CDR3 gives the full variable domain: DTGVSQNPRHKITKRGQNVTFRCDPISEHNRLYWYRQTLGQGPEFLTYFQNEAQLEKSRLLSDRFSAERPKGSFSTLEIQRTEQGDSAMYLCASSWRSETQYFGPGTRLLVL.

This clonotype was counted ten times or more. This chain links TRBV11-3 with TRBJ2-7; no clear D. The V end was cut by 0 bases, the J end by 3 bases, with 9 bases between. Germline assignment: CDR1 SGHNT and CDR2 YENEEA. CDR3 size: 14 residues. CDR3 nucleotides: TGTGCCAGCAGCTTAGACCAAACTGGCTACGAGCAGTACTTC. Translation: CASSLDQTGYEQYF. Looking up the rest from reference TRBV11-3 and TRBJ2-7 gives the full variable domain: EAGVVQSPRYKIIEKKQPVAFWCNPISGHNTLYWYLQNLGQGPELLIRYENEEAVDDSQLPKDRFSAERLKGVDSTLKIQPAELGDSAVYLCASSLDQTGYEQYFGPGTRLTVT.

CDR3: CASSLGDRGYTDTQYF. In nucleotides, the CDR3 is TGCGCCAGCAGCTTGGGGGACAGGGGGTACACAGATACGCAGTATTTT. The gene calls are TRBV5-1 and TRBJ2-3; 11 bases are shared with TRBD1. CDR1 SGHRS and CDR2 YFSETQ come from the germline V gene. This CDR3 spans 16 amino acids. The trim removed 0 bases at V and 2 bases at J, leaving 2 bases unmatched.

The rearrangement links TRBV24-1 to TRBJ2-3, with 7 bases matching TRBD2. The CDR3 consists of 14 residues. V shed 2 bases and J 4 bases; nucleotides not matched to a gene: 2. Germline CDR1 is KGHDR and CDR2 is SFDVKD. As DNA, the CDR3 is TGTGCCACCAGTGATTCGGGGAGGGCAGATACGCAGTATTTT. It encodes CATSDSGRADTQYF.

V and J are TRBV15 and TRBJ2-7, with D possibly being TRBD1 (5 bases). The CDR3 is 14 amino acids. Trimming stripped 0 bases from V and 1 base from J, with 7 bases between. The germline V gene has CDR1 LNHNV and CDR2 YYDKDF (reference sequence). CDR3 in amino acids: CATSREGVSYEQYF. The CDR3 region has the DNA TGTGCCACCAGCAGAGAAGGGGTATCCTACGAGCAGTACTTC.

On this clonotype: Because it lacks the conserved phenylalanine or tryptophan at the end, this CDR3 is likely a read error. V is TRBV29-1 and J is TRBJ2-1, with D hard to call. The CDR3 totals 12 residues. The V end was cut by 5 bases, the J end by 3 bases, with 8 bases between. Per the germline V gene, CDR1 is SQVTM and CDR2 is ANQGSEA. CDR3: CSVLFNYNEQFL. The CDR3 DNA sequence: TGCAGCGTTTTGTTCAACTACAATGAGCAGTTCCTC.

V is TRBV7-9 and J is TRBJ1-6; D is undetermined. Germline V gene sequence: CDR1 SEHNR, CDR2 FQNEAQ (reference sequence). The CDR3 runs 12 residues. Trimming cost V 0 bases and J 11 bases, with 5 bases left between them. CDR3 in amino acids: CASSLAGAPLHF. The CDR3, as DNA: TGTGCCAGCAGCTTAGCAGGCGCACCCCTCCACTTT.

This clonotype showed up just a few times. The rearrangement joins TRBV4-3 to TRBJ1-2; perhaps TRBD1 as D (5 bases). The germline V gene has CDR1 LGHNA and CDR2 YSLEER. The CDR3 runs 10 residues. V was trimmed by 8 bases and J by 8 bases, leaving 9 bases between them. The CDR3 region is CASRGWGYTF. The CDR3 bases are TGCGCCAGCCGGGGCTGGGGCTACACCTTC.

The genes are TRBV14 and TRBJ2-4; 7 nucleotides align to TRBD1. From germline, CDR1 is SGHDN and CDR2 FVKESK. After removal of 4 bases from V and 7 bases from J, the junction contained 4 bases not matched to a gene. The CDR3 runs to 13 residues. The CDR3: CASSLTGWNIQYF. CDR3 in DNA: TGTGCCAGCAGCCTGACAGGGTGGAACATTCAGTACTTC.

This clonotype was seen a handful of times. This rearrangement joins TRBV15 to TRBJ2-5; 7 nucleotides line up with TRBD1. After removal of 2 bases from V and 1 base from J, the junction contained 10 bases not matched to a gene. This CDR3 contains 17 residues. CDR1 and CDR2 from the germline V gene are LNHNV and YYDKDF (reference sequence). The CDR3 sequence is CATSRKQQGTTQETQYF. CDR3 DNA: TGTGCCACCAGCAGAAAGCAACAGGGGACGACCCAAGAGACCCAGTACTTC.

The CDR3 spells CSVGSGEYGYTF. DNA of the CDR3: TGCAGCGTTGGGTCTGGGGAATATGGCTACACCTTC. This sequence joins TRBV29-1 and TRBJ1-2; D ambiguous. In germline, CDR1 is SQVTM, CDR2 ANQGSEA. Trimming stripped 4 bases from V and 5 bases from J, with 11 bases between. The CDR3 loop spans 12 amino acids.